Shown below are 15 T cell receptor beta chains from a single sample sequenced in a study of blood T cells in healthy people across ages. Primed by a sample-barcoded 5' primer and a J-beta primer mix, a second PCR proceeded for about 6 to 12 cycles. TCRdb re-analysed the 5' RACE reads in MiXCR, keeping a single row per CDR3 protein. The sample records 630,000 or so distinct CDR3 sequences, approximately 30% being singletons. Sample: blood. Every receptor here comes from a woman older than 75 in good health.

This clonotype was observed at least ten times. This chain connects TRBV28 to TRBJ2-6; possibly TRBD2 for D (6 bases). This CDR3 contains 16 residues. Germline V gives CDR1 MDHEN, CDR2 SYDVKM. The V gene lost 5 bases and the J gene lost 2 bases, with 13 bases spanning the gap. The CDR3 sequence: CASSPPGGTGANVLTF. The CDR3, as DNA: TGTGCCAGCAGTCCACCAGGAGGGACTGGGGCCAACGTCCTGACTTTC.

This clonotype was observed a handful of times. The V gene is TRBV2, the J gene TRBJ2-4; D may match TRBD1 or TRBD2 (6 bases each). This CDR3 contains 14 residues. Trimming removed 3 bases from V and 7 bases from J, with 13 bases in between. The germline V gene has CDR1 SNHLY and CDR2 FYNNEI. The CDR3 bases are TGTGCCAGCAGTGACGGGGGCTTTAGGAACATTCAGTACTTC. As protein: CASSDGGFRNIQYF.

The table lists this clonotype with many counts. The rearrangement joins TRBV7-2 to TRBJ1-5; 7 positions match TRBD1. This CDR3 has 13 residues. The germline V gene encodes CDR1 SGHTA and CDR2 FQGNSA. After removal of 5 bases from V and 6 bases from J, the junction contained 4 bases not matched to a gene. CDR3 loop: CASSDRDGQPQHF. The CDR3 DNA reads TGTGCCAGCAGCGACAGGGATGGTCAGCCCCAGCATTTT.

The chain uses TRBV3-1 and TRBJ2-5, with D tentatively TRBD1 (5 bases). Trimming removed 7 bases from V and 2 bases from J, with 23 bases in between. Germline V lookup: CDR1 LGHDT, CDR2 YNNKEL (reference sequence). The CDR3 has 17 amino acids. Here the CDR3 reads CASTLQGRLGVQETQYF. The CDR3 bases are TGTGCCAGCACCCTTCAAGGCCGGCTAGGGGTACAAGAGACCCAGTACTTC.

On this clonotype itself: This sequence may be a read error, since a much larger clone differs from it by one base. This chain links TRBV20-1 with TRBJ2-1, with D perhaps TRBD1 (5 bases). The germline CDR1 and CDR2 sequences are DFQATT and SNEGSKA (reference sequence). V shed 0 bases and J shed 6 bases, with 15 bases lying between them. The CDR3 length is 15 residues. In DNA, the CDR3 is TGCAGTGCTAGAGATCGGTGGGGCTACTTCAATGAGCAGTTCTTC. This gives the protein CSARDRWGYFNEQFF.

In its sample, this clonotype was seen once. CDR3 bases: TGTGCCAGCAGTTGGAAACAGGGGTGGGACATTCAGTACTTC. This encodes CASSWKQGWDIQYF. The chain couples TRBV6-5 to TRBJ2-4, with 7 nucleotides matching TRBD1. This CDR3 has 14 residues. With 4 bases clipped from V and 8 bases from J, the junction kept 8 bases outside the gene matches. In germline, CDR1 is MNHEY, CDR2 SVGAGI.

Comment on this clonotype: A much larger clonotype is one base distant, so this may be a read error. A read error is likely, as this CDR3 ends without the conserved phenylalanine or tryptophan. The chain carries TRBV12-3 or TRBV12-4 and TRBJ1-1; 10 nucleotides match TRBD1. V gave up 5 bases and J gave up 7 bases; unmatched junction bases: 13. The CDR3 has 16 amino acids. CDR3 DNA sequence: TGTGCCAGCAGTCCCCTTATTGACAGGGGGCGGGTTGAAGCTTTCTGT. Its translation: CASSPLIDRGRVEAFC.

About this clonotype: One junction end disagrees with the germline gene, perhaps due to a read error. The V and J genes are TRBV20-1 and TRBJ1-2; 10 bases line up with TRBD1. CDR3 size: 16 residues. CDR1 and CDR2 from the germline V gene are DFQATT and SNEGSKA (reference sequence). CDR3 amino acids: CSALTLDRGRNYSYTF. CDR3 DNA sequence: TGTAGTGCTCTAACGCTGGACAGGGGGAGAAACTATAGCTACACCTTC.

This clonotype was detected many times. The chain joins TRBV20-1 to TRBJ1-4, with TRBD1 identical over 9 bases. The CDR3 has 16 amino acids. J gave up 0 bases and V 3 bases, and 5 bases lay outside the gene matches. CDR1 and CDR2 (germline): DFQATT, SNEGSKA (reference sequence). The CDR3 reads CSASGTGFATNEKLFF. The DNA of the CDR3 is TGCAGTGCTAGTGGGACAGGGTTTGCAACTAATGAAAAACTGTTTTTT.

The sample holds many counts of this clonotype. The chain is built from TRBV6-2 or TRBV6-3 and TRBJ1-2, with TRBD1 matching 7 bases. Germline CDR1 is MNHEY and CDR2 is SVGEGT. J was trimmed by 6 bases and V by 6 bases; bases with no gene match: 16. CDR3 size: 16 residues. CDR3 in DNA: TGTGCCAGCAGCTCAACACCGCGACAGGGACGAGATGGCTACACCTTC. Encoded protein: CASSSTPRQGRDGYTF.

In its sample, this clonotype was seen many times. This rearrangement joins TRBV16 to TRBJ2-7, with D perhaps TRBD1 or TRBD2 (5 bases each). Germline lookup yields CDR1 KGHSY and CDR2 FQNENV. The CDR3 contains 14 residues. V lost 2 bases and J lost 6, with 14 bases in between. CDR3 in amino acids: CASSQTGKGTEQYF. CDR3 coding DNA: TGTGCCAGCAGCCAAACGGGCAAGGGGACCGAGCAGTACTTC.

The V gene is TRBV30, the J gene TRBJ2-1, with a weak D call TRBD2 (5 bases). This CDR3 comprises 13 residues. CDR1 and CDR2 from the germline V gene are GTSNPN and SVGIG (reference sequence). Trimming cost V 4 bases and J 7 bases, with 14 bases left between them. CDR3 DNA: TGTGCCTGGAACCTAGCCCGAGGTAATGAGCAGTTCTTC. It specifies CAWNLARGNEQFF.

This clonotype was seen repeatedly, ten times or more. The V and J genes are TRBV9 and TRBJ1-2, with 10 bases identical to TRBD1. This CDR3 contains 18 residues. J gave up 4 bases and V 4 bases, and 16 bases lay outside the gene matches. CDR1 SGDLS and CDR2 YYNGEE come from the germline V gene. The CDR3 reads CASSKTTDRTGGIYGYTF. DNA of the CDR3: TGTGCCAGCAGCAAGACCACAGATCGGACAGGGGGAATCTATGGCTACACCTTC.

Only a few counts were recorded for this clonotype. The chain has TRBV30 and TRBJ1-6; no firm D call. This CDR3 has 13 residues. CDR1 is GTSNPN and CDR2 is SVGIG in the germline V gene (reference sequence). The ends were cut back, 2 bases at V and 5 bases at J, with 7 bases in the middle. DNA of the CDR3: TGTGCCTGGAGTCGGCAGGATAATTCACCCCTCCACTTT. Protein product: CAWSRQDNSPLHF.

The CDR3 DNA follows: TGTGCCAGCAGCCCGGTCCCGGGACAGGGGCGCGAGAGTCAGCCCCAGCATTTT. The encoded protein is CASSPVPGQGRESQPQHF. The rearrangement links TRBV7-2 to TRBJ1-5, with 10 bases that match TRBD1. CDR1 and CDR2 (germline): SGHTA, FQGNSA. Trimming took 5 bases from V and 6 from J; bases not matched to a gene: 16. This CDR3 is 18 amino acids long.